Each of the 26 T cell receptor beta chains below was sequenced from the same sample in a study of OX40 agonist ivuxolimab in advanced cancers. Assay used: immunoSEQ multiplex PCR; TCRdb lists only in-frame clones, some missing. The sample contains 65,000 to 95,000 clones, around nine tenths of which appear only once. The input for sequencing was CD4+ or CD8+ T cells sorted from blood, taken in a trial of the OX40 agonist ivuxolimab. All receptors derive from an adult with an advanced solid tumor such as melanoma, head and neck, liver or kidney cancer.

This chain connects TRBV29-1 to TRBJ1-2; D remains unclear. The CDR3 has 12 amino acids. Per the germline V gene, CDR1 is SQVTM and CDR2 is ANQGSEA. V lost 2 bases and J lost 2, with 6 bases in between. The CDR3 reads CSVEKQNYGYTF. The CDR3 DNA reads TGCAGCGTTGAAAAACAGAACTATGGCTACACCTTC.

This clone is a singleton in its sample. The V call is TRBV10-3, the J call TRBJ1-4; tentative D call: TRBD1 (6 bases). The germline V gene has CDR1 ENHRY and CDR2 SYGVKD. V gave up 10 bases and J gave up 3 bases, with 9 bases separating them. The length of the CDR3 is 12 residues. CDR3 nucleotides: TGTGCCACCAAGGGGGCTAATGAAAAACTGTTTTTT. This translates into CATKGANEKLFF.

The chain recombines TRBV19 with TRBJ2-1; D gene uncertain. From germline, CDR1 is LNHDA and CDR2 SQIVND (reference sequence). The CDR3 is 16 amino acids. Trimming cost V 5 bases and J 0 bases, with 14 bases left between them. The chain's CDR3 is CASSPVHRSSYNEQFF. CDR3 bases: TGTGCCAGTAGTCCGGTGCATCGGAGCTCCTACAATGAGCAGTTCTTC.

The rearrangement joins TRBV19 to TRBJ1-4, with 9 bases fitting TRBD1. V dropped 7 bases and J dropped 2; count of bases not matched to a gene: 14. From germline, CDR1 is LNHDA and CDR2 SQIVND (reference sequence). This CDR3 has 18 amino acids. Written as DNA, the CDR3 is TGTGCCAGTACCCTCTGGGGACAGGGTGATTGGACTAATGAAAAACTGTTTTTT. Translating gives CASTLWGQGDWTNEKLFF.

The chain recombines TRBV10-3 with TRBJ2-1, with 8 bases aligning to TRBD1. Germline V CDR1 and CDR2: ENHRY, SYGVKD. The CDR3 is 15 amino acids. Trimming at V came to 6 bases and at J to 0 bases, leaving 4 bases not matched to a gene. The CDR3 sequence is CAISAGTGSYNEQFF. In DNA form, the CDR3 reads TGTGCCATCAGCGCCGGGACAGGCTCCTACAATGAGCAGTTCTTC.

The gene calls are TRBV25-1 and TRBJ1-1; 9 nucleotides match TRBD1. Germline-derived CDR1 and CDR2 are MGHDK and SYGVNS. The CDR3 contains 14 residues. J gave up 3 bases and V 7 bases, and 6 bases lay outside the gene matches. The CDR3 here is CASKGTGKHTEAFF. In DNA form, the CDR3 reads TGTGCCAGCAAGGGGACAGGGAAACACACTGAAGCTTTCTTT.

The V and J genes are TRBV5-1 and TRBJ2-5, with D maybe TRBD1 (5 bases). The CDR3 runs 16 residues. V was pared by 0 bases and J by 0 bases, with 12 bases between. In germline, CDR1 is SGHRS, CDR2 YFSETQ. The chain's CDR3 is CASSLGRQQNQETQYF. The CDR3 nucleotides are TGCGCCAGCAGCTTGGGGCGACAGCAGAACCAAGAGACCCAGTACTTC.

The chain uses TRBV6-1 and TRBJ1-6; D is possibly TRBD1 (5 bases). There are 18 residues in the CDR3. V was cut by 0 bases and J by 10 bases, with 22 bases left in between. In germline, CDR1 is MNHNS, CDR2 SASEGT. Here the CDR3 DNA reads TGTGCCAGCAGTGAAGCAGGTTGGGACTTTACACGGGGGTCACCCCTCCACTTT. Translating it yields CASSEAGWDFTRGSPLHF.

V usage is TRBV4-1 and J usage is TRBJ1-1; 7 positions agree with TRBD1. Trimming took 4 bases from V and 2 from J; bases not matched to a gene: 10. CDR1 and CDR2 from the germline V gene are MGHRA and YSYEKL. This CDR3 has 16 residues. Here the CDR3 reads CASSLSPGQINTEAFF. The DNA of the CDR3 is TGCGCCAGCAGCCTTAGCCCGGGACAGATCAACACTGAAGCTTTCTTT.

This clone was found once. The chain carries TRBV19 and TRBJ2-7, with D perhaps matching TRBD2 (6 bases). CDR3 length equals 14 residues. Germline V lookup: CDR1 LNHDA, CDR2 SQIVND (reference sequence). Trimming pared 9 bases from V and 3 bases from J, leaving 18 bases between. This CDR3 reads CASKGQGLLYEQYF. The CDR3 DNA follows: TGTGCCAGCAAGGGGCAGGGACTCCTCTACGAGCAGTACTTC.

The chain uses TRBV28 and TRBJ1-1; 7 positions match TRBD1. The length of the CDR3 is 14 residues. CDR1 MDHEN and CDR2 SYDVKM come from the germline V gene. J was trimmed by 8 bases and V by 6 bases; bases with no gene match: 12. DNA of the CDR3: TGTGCCAGCAGACCCCCGGGACAGATTATAGAAGCTTTCTTT. It codes for CASRPPGQIIEAFF.

The V call is TRBV7-9, the J call TRBJ1-5; perhaps TRBD1 as D (6 bases). Germline assignment: CDR1 SEHNR and CDR2 FQNEAQ (reference sequence). This CDR3 comprises 13 residues. Trimming shortened V by 4 bases and J by 7 bases, and 11 bases separated the two germline ends. CDR3 nucleotide sequence: TGTGCCAGCAGCTCAGGGGCCATGCAGCCCCAGCATTTT. This gives the protein CASSSGAMQPQHF. Complete variable domain (other parts from reference TRBV7-9 and TRBJ1-5): DTGVSQNPRHKITKRGQNVTFRCDPISEHNRLYWYRQTLGQGPEFLTYFQNEAQLEKSRLLSDRFSAERPKGSFSTLEIQRTEQGDSAMYLCASSSGAMQPQHFGDGTRLSIL.

J is TRBJ1-5 and V is TRBV28, with D hard to call. The CDR3 consists of 14 residues. The V and J ends lost 5 bases and 1 base respectively, with 9 bases between them. CDR1 MDHEN and CDR2 SYDVKM come from the germline V gene. The CDR3 DNA reads as TGTGCCAGCAGTCCGGGCCGGAGCAATCAGCCCCAGCATTTT. Translating gives CASSPGRSNQPQHF.

This clone was recorded only once. This chain links TRBV10-2 with TRBJ1-2, with D possibly TRBD1 on 5 matching bases. The CDR3 has 14 amino acids. Trimming cost V 6 bases and J 4 bases, with 15 bases left between them. The V gene's germline CDR1 is WSHSY and CDR2 SAAADI. Here the CDR3 reads CASRGTQEGYGYTF. The CDR3 DNA follows: TGCGCCAGCAGGGGGACCCAAGAGGGCTATGGCTACACCTTC.

This clone was found once. The chain has TRBV7-9 and TRBJ1-6, with D unclear. The CDR3 loop spans 16 amino acids. V was trimmed by 5 bases and J by 0 bases, leaving 11 bases between them. CDR1 and CDR2 from the germline V gene are SEHNR and FQNEAQ (reference sequence). The CDR3 reads CASSGGGSSYNSPLHF. CDR3 coding DNA: TGTGCCAGCAGCGGAGGCGGGAGCTCCTATAATTCACCCCTCCACTTT.

This clone was recorded many times. The V call is TRBV19, the J call TRBJ1-3; no firm D call. This CDR3 spans 16 amino acids. Germline V CDR1 and CDR2: LNHDA, SQIVND (reference sequence). Between the trimmed V and J ends, which lost 2 bases and 4 bases, there was a span of 15 bases. The chain's CDR3 is CASSIPTLRLGNTIYF. As DNA, the CDR3 is TGTGCCAGTAGTATACCGACCCTCCGGCTCGGAAACACCATATATTTT.

The V and J genes are TRBV6-5 and TRBJ1-2; TRBD1 might be the D (5 bases). CDR1 is MNHEY and CDR2 is SVGAGI in the germline V gene. The CDR3 extends over 14 amino acids. V was pared by 7 bases and J by 2 bases, with 14 bases between. In nucleotides, the CDR3 is TGTGCCAGCAAGGAGGGGCGAAAGAACTATGGCTACACCTTC. Translated: CASKEGRKNYGYTF.

This sequence joins TRBV5-1 and TRBJ2-6; 7 nucleotides line up with TRBD1. J lost 0 bases, V lost 3 bases, and 6 bases had no gene match. The CDR3 totals 17 residues. CDR1 is SGHRS and CDR2 is YFSETQ in the germline V gene. DNA for the CDR3: TGCGCCAGCAGCTCAAGGGACAGAAGCTCTGGGGCCAACGTCCTGACTTTC. Translating it yields CASSSRDRSSGANVLTF.

The CDR3 DNA reads as TGTGCCAGCAGCCGTAGACAGGGGGCGGTCTATGGCTACACCTTC. Translation: CASSRRQGAVYGYTF. The chain employs TRBV2 and TRBJ1-2; 10 nucleotides match TRBD1. V dropped 6 bases and J dropped 4; count of bases not matched to a gene: 8. The CDR3 consists of 15 residues. CDR1 is SNHLY, CDR2 FYNNEI, per germline.

As for this clone: Relative to the germline gene, one junction end is altered; a read error may explain this. The chain couples TRBV27 to TRBJ2-2, with 8 bases aligning to TRBD2. The V gene's germline CDR1 is MNHEY and CDR2 SMNVEV (reference sequence). The CDR3 is 15 amino acids. The CDR3 region is CASSWRLANTGELFF. The CDR3 DNA sequence: TGTGCCAGCAGTTGGAGACTAGCGAATACCGGGGAGCTGTTTTTT.

The genes are TRBV28 and TRBJ1-2; D is undetermined. From germline, CDR1 is MDHEN and CDR2 SYDVKM. V was shortened by 4 bases and J by 4 bases, with 10 bases between the two germline ends. CDR3 size: 13 residues. The CDR3 bases are TGTGCCAGCAGTTCCCGGGTCCCCTATGGCTACACCTTC. The encoded protein is CASSSRVPYGYTF.

This chain's CDR3 is CASSHLHGPGELFF. The CDR3 bases are TGTGCCAGCAGCCACCTACACGGCCCCGGGGAGCTGTTTTTT. The chain recombines TRBV14 with TRBJ2-2; D is unresolved. Trimming removed 3 bases at V and 6 bases at J, with 11 bases between. CDR1 is SGHDN, CDR2 FVKESK, per germline. The CDR3 is 14 amino acids. Supplemented by reference TRBV14 and TRBJ2-2, the full variable domain reads EAGVTQFPSHSVIEKGQTVTLRCDPISGHDNLYWYRRVMGKEIKFLLHFVKESKQDESGMPNNRFLAERTGGTYSTLKVQPAELEDSGVYFCASSHLHGPGELFFGEGSRLTVL.

The sample holds a few counts of this clone. V and J are TRBV2 and TRBJ1-3; TRBD1 might be the D (5 bases). This CDR3 comprises 13 residues. The V gene's germline CDR1 is SNHLY and CDR2 FYNNEI. Trimming left V 9 bases short and J 0 bases short, with 9 bases between. The CDR3 protein is CARSDISGNTIYF. The CDR3 DNA is TGTGCCAGATCGGACATCTCTGGAAACACCATATATTTT.

This chain uses TRBV5-6 with TRBJ2-7; TRBD2 matches 9 bases. V dropped 0 bases and J dropped 1; count of bases not matched to a gene: 5. This CDR3 region has 16 residues. CDR1 is SGHDT, CDR2 YYEEEE, per germline. The CDR3: CASSLGPAGGSYEQYF. The CDR3, as DNA: TGTGCCAGCAGCTTGGGTCCAGCGGGAGGATCCTACGAGCAGTACTTC. The variable domain in full, completed from reference TRBV5-6 and TRBJ2-7, reads DAGVTQSPTHLIKTRGQQVTLRCSPKSGHDTVSWYQQALGQGPQFIFQYYEEEERQRGNFPDRFSGHQFPNYSSELNVNALLLGDSALYLCASSLGPAGGSYEQYFGPGTRLTVT.

The V call is TRBV2, the J call TRBJ2-7; 9 nucleotides agree with TRBD1. Losses at the gene ends were 6 bases for V and 4 bases for J; bases not matched to a gene: 10. This CDR3 spans 15 amino acids. In germline, CDR1 is SNHLY, CDR2 FYNNEI. DNA of the CDR3: TGTGCCAGCAGAACAGAGGCGACAGGGGGGTACGAGCAGTACTTC. Protein product: CASRTEATGGYEQYF.

The gene calls are TRBV5-4 and TRBJ2-5, with 7 bases that match TRBD1. With V trimmed by 4 bases and J by 5 bases, 5 bases remained unmatched. The germline V gene encodes CDR1 SGHNT and CDR2 YYREEE (reference sequence). This CDR3 comprises 13 residues. The CDR3 here is CASSIDREETQYF. CDR3 DNA sequence: TGTGCCAGCAGCATCGACAGGGAGGAGACCCAGTACTTC.